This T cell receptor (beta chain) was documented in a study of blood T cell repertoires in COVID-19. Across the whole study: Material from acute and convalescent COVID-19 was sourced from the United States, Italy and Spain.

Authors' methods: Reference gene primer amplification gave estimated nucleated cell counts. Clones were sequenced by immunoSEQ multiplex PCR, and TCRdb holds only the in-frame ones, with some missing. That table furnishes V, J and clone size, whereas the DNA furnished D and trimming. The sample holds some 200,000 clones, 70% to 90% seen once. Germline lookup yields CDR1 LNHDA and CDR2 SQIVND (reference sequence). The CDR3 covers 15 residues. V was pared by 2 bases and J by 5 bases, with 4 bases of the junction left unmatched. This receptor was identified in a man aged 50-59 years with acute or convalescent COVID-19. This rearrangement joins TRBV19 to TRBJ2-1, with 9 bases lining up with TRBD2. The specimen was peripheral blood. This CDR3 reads CASSIISGGNNEQFF. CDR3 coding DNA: TGTGCCAGTAGTATAATTAGCGGGGGCAACAATGAGCAGTTCTTC.